This T cell receptor (beta chain) was sequenced in a study of identical twins. TCRdb reprocessed the 5' RACE reads with MiXCR, giving one entry per CDR3 protein. The data hold roughly 1.6 million distinct CDR3 sequences, with less than 40% observed a single time. The receptor was derived from a newborn girl in good health. Sequencing was carried out using cord blood.

The CDR3 protein is CSVRGVYEQYF. For the CDR3, the DNA is TGCAGCGTTAGGGGGGTCTACGAGCAGTACTTC. The chain couples TRBV29-1 to TRBJ2-7; D is tentatively TRBD1 or TRBD2 (6 bases each). The CDR3 is 11 residues long. Germline V gene sequence: CDR1 SQVTM, CDR2 ANQGSEA. The germline V and J ends were trimmed by 5 bases and 3 bases, with 8 bases remaining between them.